The rows below give T cell receptor beta chains drawn from one sample of a study of T cells after yellow fever vaccination. MiXCR, applied by TCRdb to the 5' RACE reads, yields one record per CDR3 protein. The sample lists 360,000 or so distinct CDR3 sequences; 11% were seen once. The input for sequencing was PBMCs, taken on the day of the first yellow fever vaccination. The source of these receptors is a man aged 18 to 29 who received the YFV17D yellow fever vaccine. Both conserved end residues are part of each CDR3. A D gene is named only where the DNA matches it firmly.

>TRBJ2-2|TRBV20-1|-
CSAAGGADTGELFF
>TRBJ1-1|TRBV6-1|-
CASSEQGQVTEAFF
>TRBJ2-5|TRBV12-3/TRBV12-4|TRBD2
CASSPLAGGRQETQYF
>TRBJ1-4|TRBV14|-
CASSLGTSMAEKLFF
>TRBJ2-5|TRBV12-3/TRBV12-4|-
CASSLRGGEETQYF
>TRBJ2-1|TRBV20-1|-
CSASWSQQFF
>TRBJ2-3|TRBV5-1|-
CASSLEGQFTDTQYF
>TRBJ2-2|TRBV3-1|-
CASSQRAPGTSNTGELFF
>TRBJ1-5|TRBV27|-
CASSFSGGYQPQHF
>TRBJ2-3|TRBV6-1|-
CASSRRQGSPTDTQYF
>TRBJ2-2|TRBV6-2/TRBV6-3|TRBD1
CASSKDRVYTGELFF
>TRBJ2-2|TRBV6-2/TRBV6-3|TRBD1
CASSPGQGRAGELFF
>TRBJ2-7|TRBV11-2|TRBD1
CASRLTGVYEQYF
>TRBJ1-1|TRBV7-3|-
CASSLGSEAFF
>TRBJ1-2|TRBV5-1|-
CASSFGVGAYGYTF
>TRBJ2-7|TRBV6-1|-
CASRPGTSTEQYF
>TRBJ2-1|TRBV19|-
CASNRAEASGKNEQFF
>TRBJ2-7|TRBV29-1|TRBD2
CSVAGGTKYEQYF
>TRBJ2-4|TRBV5-4|TRBD2
CASSHMGTTSAKNIQYF
>TRBJ1-6|TRBV5-4|TRBD1
CASSLRQGTSPLHF
>TRBJ2-7|TRBV20-1|TRBD2
CSARDGAGGYEQYF
>TRBJ1-1|TRBV20-1|-
CSASDGFMNTEAFF
>TRBJ2-3|TRBV10-3|-
CAISLGLFTDTQYF